This is a list of T cell receptor beta chains from one sample in a study of cytomegalovirus exposure and HLA in healthy donors. Only in-frame clones appear in the TCRdb table, and some are missing; sequencing was by immunoSEQ multiplex PCR. The sample carries about 160,000 clones, about 79% recorded once. The source material was PBMCs. These receptors originate from a middle-aged man in good health and CMV-seropositive. Both conserved end residues are part of each CDR3. The D gene is left open where the match is weak. The listing skips clone size in some rows; elsewhere it reads once, few, many or a size class.

J	D	V	size	DNA	CDR3
TRBJ2-7	TRBD1	TRBV12-5	.	TGTGCTAGTGGTTTGATTTTGGGACAGGGGAGCTCCTACGAGCAGTACTTC	CASGLILGQGSSYEQYF
TRBJ2-7	.	TRBV6-1	.	TGTGCCAGCAGTTTTGGTAGGAGCTCCTACGAGCAGTACTTC	CASSFGRSSYEQYF
TRBJ1-1	.	TRBV5-4	once	TGCGCCAGCAGACCCGGGGTTTCCGCGAACACTGAAGCTTTCTTT	CASRPGVSANTEAFF
TRBJ1-1	TRBD1	TRBV27	.	TGTGCCAGCCAGACAGGGCAAAACACTGAAGCTTTCTTT	CASQTGQNTEAFF
TRBJ1-2	.	TRBV4-1	.	TGCGCCAGCAGCCAAGATACTAGAAGGGCCGCAGGCTACACCTTC	CASSQDTRRAAGYTF
TRBJ2-4	.	TRBV6-1	.	TGTGCCAGCAGTGAAAAACGGGGGAACTCGGACCTGGTACAATTAGCCAAAAACATTCAGTACTTC	CASSEKRGNSDLVQLAKNIQYF
TRBJ2-5	.	TRBV5-4	.	TGTGCCAGCAGCCCCGTAGGCCAGGGGGAGACCCAGTACTTC	CASSPVGQGETQYF
TRBJ1-4	TRBD1	TRBV6-1	.	TGTGCCAGCAGTGTCGGACAGGAAAGGGCGGAAAAACTGTTTTTT	CASSVGQERAEKLFF
TRBJ1-2	.	TRBV18	.	TGTGCCAGCTCACCAGGGACTGGCTATGGCTACACCTTC	CASSPGTGYGYTF
TRBJ1-1	TRBD1	TRBV6-1	.	TGTGCCAGCAGTGAACCGGGACAGCACGCTGAAGCTTTCTTT	CASSEPGQHAEAFF
TRBJ2-2	.	TRBV7-6	.	TGTGCCAGCAGCTTATCGGGAGCCGGGGAGCTGTTTTTT	CASSLSGAGELFF
TRBJ1-2	.	TRBV27	.	TGTGCCAGCAGTTTATCGCTGGGCTATCTTAACTATGGCTACACCTTC	CASSLSLGYLNYGYTF
TRBJ1-4	.	TRBV19	few	TGTGCCAGTAGCAGGGGCCGAACCGACCATGAAAAACTGTTTTTT	CASSRGRTDHEKLFF
TRBJ1-1	.	TRBV19	.	TGTGCCAGTAGTGTCCGGGTGAACACTGAAGCTTTCTTT	CASSVRVNTEAFF
TRBJ2-2	.	TRBV7-9	.	TGTGCCAGCAGCCAACTTAGCGGAACCACCGGGGAGCTGTTTTTT	CASSQLSGTTGELFF
TRBJ1-5	TRBD1	TRBV4-1	.	TGCGCCAGCAGTTCTACAGGGGACCCCAATCAGCCCCAGCATTTT	CASSSTGDPNQPQHF
TRBJ2-2	.	TRBV9	.	TGTGCCAGCAGCGTAGCAGGGACCGGGGAGCTGTTTTTT	CASSVAGTGELFF
TRBJ1-1	.	TRBV7-9	.	TGTGCCAGCAGCCCCCTCACTCTGAACACTGAAGCTTTCTTT	CASSPLTLNTEAFF
TRBJ2-2	TRBD1	TRBV19	.	TGTGCCAGTAGTAAACAGGGGTTATCCGGGGAGCTGTTTTTT	CASSKQGLSGELFF
TRBJ1-6	.	TRBV12-5	.	TGTGCTAGTGGTTTACAGGGCTCCTATAATTCACCCCTCCACTTT	CASGLQGSYNSPLHF
TRBJ1-2	.	TRBV5-8	.	TGTGCCAGCAGCTTGGACGGACTTAACTATGGCTACACCTTC	CASSLDGLNYGYTF
TRBJ1-2	.	TRBV28	.	TGTGCCAGCTGCCGGGGAAGGGATAATGGCTACACCTTC	CASCRGRDNGYTF
TRBJ1-2	.	TRBV19	.	TGTGCCAGTAGTCGGGGGGTAGATAAAATCTATGGCTACACCTTC	CASSRGVDKIYGYTF
TRBJ2-1	.	TRBV6-4	.	TGTGCCAGCAGTGAAGCTAGCTACTCGAATGAGCAGTTCTTC	CASSEASYSNEQFF
TRBJ1-4	.	TRBV15	.	TGTGCCACCAGCAGAGAAGATGTGAGTAATGAAAAACTGTTTTTT	CATSREDVSNEKLFF
TRBJ2-1	.	TRBV27	.	TGTGCCAGCAGTTTAGGGCAGGAGGCCTACAATGAGCAGTTCTTC	CASSLGQEAYNEQFF
TRBJ1-1	TRBD1	TRBV9	.	TGTGCCAGCAGCGTCACGGGACAGGGTGGCACTGAAGCTTTCTTT	CASSVTGQGGTEAFF
TRBJ2-5	TRBD2	TRBV5-6	.	TGTGCCAGCAGCTTGAGGGGCCTACCCGCTAGCGGTCAGTACTTC	CASSLRGLPASGQYF